This T cell receptor (beta chain) stems from a study of siplizumab effects on memory and regulatory T cells. Roughly 9.8 x 10^4 TCR templates were assayed per sample. Profiled with immunoSEQ multiplex PCR; TCRdb holds only in-frame clones, not every one. In the table there are around 120,000 clones, around 94% of which are singletons. As for this clone: As yet, its antigen is unknown.

Study conclusions and caveats: Whether the proliferating Tregs (from siplizumab cultures) were suppressive was not confirmed. Assignment to unstimulated subsets succeeded for only a minor fraction of the alloreactive clones. Major contributors to the alloresponse seemed to be naive T cells, which also appeared more diverse than memory cells.

The receptor comes from a human donor in good health. Source material: non-Treg CD4+ T cells sorted from blood.

As DNA, the CDR3 is TGTGCCAGCAGCCGTGGACTAGCGGGGGGCGGTGAGCAGTTCTTC. Encoded protein: CASSRGLAGGGEQFF. The chain links TRBV11-3 to TRBJ2-1, with TRBD2 matching 14 bases. This CDR3 comprises 15 residues. CDR1 SGHNT and CDR2 YENEEA come from the germline V gene. J was trimmed by 9 bases and V by 5 bases; bases with no gene match: 6.